This record covers a single TCR beta chain. The clone's antigen remains unknown. There are no base qualities to consult, and no much larger clone falls within one base. CDR1 is given as MGHRA and CDR2 as YSYEKL, both from the germline V gene. V is cut by 1 base and J by 5 bases, and the space between the germline ends is 6 bases. Including cysteine and phenylalanine, the CDR3 has 12 amino acids. The CDR3 DNA has 36 bases and is translated from base 1. This record comes from a study of cytomegalovirus exposure and HLA in healthy donors (dated by TCRdb to about 2017). At the level of the whole study: An earlier analysis of a few hundred of the donors reported 276 Gb of sequence data and 95 million to 130 million unique TCR beta sequences obtained from about 200 million T cells. Of the 300 to 500 genotyped donors, approximately 80% were placed in the genetic ancestry cluster associated with self-reported Caucasian donors. Class I and class II HLA loci were covered by the typing at four-digit resolution. A separate validation cohort of over 95 different subjects was used in addition to the 666-subject first cohort. Among 300 to 500 genotyped donors of the cohort, an average of around 250,000 unique TCR beta nucleotide sequences was sequenced per donor, of which approximately 18% were non-productive. To predict cytomegalovirus infection status, the study combined high-throughput TCR immunosequencing, statistical association of individual TCRs with disease status, and machine learning. Roughly 5 DR-DQ haplotypes were handled as single units for association and clustering, since linkage in the cohort was strong. The study profiled the T cell repertoires of 550 to 700 subjects by immunosequencing and related them to cytomegalovirus serostatus. All discovery cohort repertoires had been generated on a single sequencing platform. Rather than using new phenotypic data, the later analysis identified candidate immune exposures from TCR beta sequences and from how often those sequences occurred across donors. An early release that covered about 600 HLA-typed donors contained approximately 300 gigabases of sequencing data and tens of millions of unique TCR sequences. A later genetic analysis took genome-wide SNP genotypes for about 55% of the 666 donors and used that subset as a discovery cohort. Alongside the repertoire data, information on donor age, sex, ethnicity and CMV serostatus was compiled. The aim of the study was to test whether cataloging public T cell receptors could identify signatures of past pathogen exposure. A later analysis re-examined previously published TCR beta repertoires from 600 to 700 donors and added high-resolution HLA genotyping to investigate patterns of TCR occurrence. To decide whether each TCR beta V gene segment behaved as functional or pseudogenic, an earlier analysis of fewer than 750 of the donors relied on high-throughput TCR beta sequencing. The number of donors typed differed by locus, with about 629-630 for A, B, C, DRB1 and DQB1, around 500 for DQA1, over 600 for DPA1, and over 400 for DPB1.

Results and caveats for the whole study, not just this receptor: The study gave a list of 150 to 200 TCR beta chains associated with cytomegalovirus. A later analysis found that TCR association rates varied across HLA loci, with DRB1 alleles showing the most associated TCRs and HLA-C alleles the fewest. Compared with equally common non-associated chains, HLA-associated TCR beta chains in a later analysis were more clonally expanded and had lower generation probabilities. When HLA alleles, especially DR and DQ, strongly co-occurred, TCR associations were difficult to assign to individual alleles. A group of highly shared sequence variants was considered likely to be a technical artifact of the sequencing pipeline. A further reported finding was that TCR beta sequences accurately predicted the HLA-A and HLA-B alleles for most subjects in the first cohort. The 87-base-pair reads could not distinguish some IMGT-functional V segments, including TRBV6-2 and TRBV6-3, so those segments were excluded. This cohort had only TCR beta chains sequenced, and the lack of alpha or paired-chain data limited which features could be detected. Because HLA typing was missing for some donors at each locus, association tests included only the typed subset. Linkage disequilibrium might explain the correlated functional status among segregating V segments, but an unknown experimental factor could not be excluded. In a later genetic analysis, fewer N-insertions in productive TCRs were reported among donors in an Asian-associated ancestry cluster than the roughly 640-donor mean. Cytomegalovirus status was reported to be diagnosed by the classifier with high specificity and sensitivity in both the original and validation cohorts. Presence/absence analyses assumed roughly uniform sequencing depth across donors, an assumption that may not hold. In a later analysis, around 17,000 TCR beta sequences were associated with specific HLA alleles at a false discovery rate of 0.05. Several of the top co-occurrence clusters appeared to be linked to parvovirus B19, influenza, CMV and Epstein-Barr virus, according to a later analysis. Broadly in line with IMGT annotations, most TCR beta V segments showed up in productive rearrangements about 90% or about 30% of the time in an earlier analysis of 450 to 600 of the donors. In a later analysis, most CMV-associated TCR beta chains were found to appear HLA-restricted, with HLA associations seemingly driven largely by CMV exposure. According to the authors, the approach could potentially be generalized to other disease states and immunological phenotypes. Most TCR sequences were observed very rarely across donors, whereas some public TCRs were present in many individuals. An association between a missense DCLRE1C variant and V-gene and J-gene trimming of TCR beta chains was found in a later genetic analysis and replicated in an independent cohort. A few of the identified cytomegalovirus-associated TCR beta chains were confirmed in vitro to be specific for cytomegalovirus antigens. Immune exposure information for the cohort was limited to CMV serostatus. Roughly 15 rarely observed V segments, including chromosome 9 orphons, were excluded from the earlier analysis of a few hundred of the donors because counts were too low.

In total, about 650 healthy bone marrow donors made up the cohort. At the time of sampling, every cohort member was nominally healthy, though immune exposures that went unrecorded were likely present. The donor was CMV seronegative and belonged to the group of approximately 320 seronegative cohort members. A peripheral blood sample was collected from each donor, and TCR beta sequencing was performed on peripheral blood mononuclear cells. Genomic DNA extraction from the blood cell samples was performed with the Qiagen DNeasy Blood Extraction Kit. The library was prepared using the immunoSEQ multiplex PCR assay. For the multiplex PCR, a mixture combining 60 forward primers for TCR Vbeta segments and 13 reverse primers for TCR Jbeta segments was used. The CDR3 region of rearranged TCR beta genes was amplified from genomic DNA with a multiplex PCR assay. On the Illumina HiSeq System, the amplified TCR beta libraries were sequenced as 87-base-pair reads. The paper's processing steps were these. A later analysis counted around 72 million unique TCR beta chains across the 600 to 850 repertoires, and around 9.9 million of these chains were shared by at least two donors. To remove PCR and sequencing errors, raw reads were error-corrected and collapsed into unique sequences using a nearest-neighbor algorithm that merged closely related sequences. CDR3 sequences were aligned to IMGT reference sequences to assign V, D and J gene segments. For a sequence to be retained, at least a six-nucleotide match to both a V gene segment and a J gene segment was required. A rearrangement was called productive if the CDR3 had no stop codons and remained in frame with V and J, and every other rearrangement was called non-productive. CDR3 was defined by IMGT convention, running from the second conserved V-encoded cysteine to the conserved J-encoded phenylalanine. The earlier analysis of fewer than 700 of the donors excluded sequences that lacked an unambiguous match to a single V gene segment. In an earlier analysis of almost 600 of the donors, a V segment was called functional when productive rearrangements were above 56.7%, and segregating when the standard deviation between donors exceeded 5%. A statistical classification framework was built for diagnosing cytomegalovirus status from the catalog of TCR beta chain sequences. A later analysis assigned V and J genes by comparing TCR nucleotide sequences with IMGT/GENE-DB human TR gene sequences. A later analysis assigned CDR3 sequences and most-parsimonious VDJ recombination scenarios with the TCRdist pipeline. In a later analysis, every TCR beta chain was defined by the combination of its CDR3 amino acid sequence and its V-gene family, and reads without a unique V-gene family were dropped. In a later analysis, 450 to 600 highly shared, low-generation-probability nucleotide sequences were removed to address suspected cross-contamination and a sequencing artifact. A later analysis calculated a clonal expansion index for each public chain from normalized within-repertoire ranks of inferred template counts. In a later analysis, generation probabilities were computed using a VDJ recombination model fitted to out-of-frame rearrangements, and the results were checked against IGoR. In a later analysis, hypergeometric tests were used to score TCR-TCR, TCR-HLA and TCR-CMV co-occurrence, with a repertoire-size bias correction applied to TCR pairs. In a later analysis, false discovery rates were estimated by permuting HLA or CMV assignments 20 times. In a later analysis, co-occurring TCRs were grouped with DBSCAN, and TCRdist sequence similarity was added when clustering was performed within HLA-allele-positive subsets. For co-occurrence clustering, repertoires with fewer than 30,000 or more than 120,000 public chains were excluded, along with five repertoires with anomalous nucleotide sharing. Not all clones reach the TCRdb copy of this immuneACCESS table, which keeps in-frame sequences only. Checked studies attribute under half of the gap to unresolved V genes and leave the rest unexplained. The DNA gave D and trimming, while V, J and clone size come from that table. The sample table shows 50,000 to 60,000 clones, and approximately 78% are seen once. The ten largest clones represent approximately 1.4% of the sample.

Material: PBMCs. The rearranged chain carries TRBV4-1 and TRBJ2-7, and perhaps TRBD2 as D gene, on 6 matching bases. The TCR was taken from a female donor in good health and CMV-seronegative. The CDR3 reads CASSQGRDEQYF. The bases are TGCGCCAGCAGCCAAGGGAGGGACGAGCAGTACTTC.